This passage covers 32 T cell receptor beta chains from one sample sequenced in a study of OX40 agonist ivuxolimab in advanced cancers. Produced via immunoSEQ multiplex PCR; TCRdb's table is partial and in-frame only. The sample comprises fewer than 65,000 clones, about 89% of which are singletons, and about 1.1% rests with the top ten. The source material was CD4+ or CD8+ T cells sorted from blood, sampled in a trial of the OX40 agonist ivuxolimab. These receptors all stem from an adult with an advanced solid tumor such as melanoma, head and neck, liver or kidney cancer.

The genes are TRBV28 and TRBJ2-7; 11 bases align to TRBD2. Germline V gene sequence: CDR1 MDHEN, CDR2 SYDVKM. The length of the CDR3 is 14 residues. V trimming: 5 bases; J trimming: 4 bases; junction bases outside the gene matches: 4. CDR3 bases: TGTGCCAGCAGTGATCTAGCGGGGGGATACGAGCAGTACTTC. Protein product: CASSDLAGGYEQYF. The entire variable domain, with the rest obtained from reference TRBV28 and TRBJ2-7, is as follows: DVKVTQSSRYLVKRTGEKVFLECVQDMDHENMFWYRQDPGLGLRLIYFSYDVKMKEKGDIPEGYSVSREKKERFSLILESASTNQTSMYLCASSDLAGGYEQYFGPGTRLTVT.

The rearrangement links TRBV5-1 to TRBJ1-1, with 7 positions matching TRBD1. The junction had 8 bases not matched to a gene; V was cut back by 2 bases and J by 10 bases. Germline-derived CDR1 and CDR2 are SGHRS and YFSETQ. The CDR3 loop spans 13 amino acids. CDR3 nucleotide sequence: TGCGCCAGCAGCTTTGGGCAGGGGGAGGGAGCTTTCTTT. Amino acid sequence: CASSFGQGEGAFF. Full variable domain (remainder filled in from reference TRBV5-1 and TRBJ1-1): KAGVTQTPRYLIKTRGQQVTLSCSPISGHRSVSWYQQTPGQGLQFLFEYFSETQRNKGNFPGRFSGRQFSNSRSEMNVSTLELGDSALYLCASSFGQGEGAFFGQGTRLTVV.

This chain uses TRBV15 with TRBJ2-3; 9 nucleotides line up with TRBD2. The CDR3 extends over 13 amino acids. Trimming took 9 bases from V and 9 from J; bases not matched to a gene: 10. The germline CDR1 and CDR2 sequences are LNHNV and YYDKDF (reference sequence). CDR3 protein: CATAGTSLGTQYF. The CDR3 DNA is TGTGCCACAGCCGGGACTAGCCTCGGAACGCAGTATTTT.

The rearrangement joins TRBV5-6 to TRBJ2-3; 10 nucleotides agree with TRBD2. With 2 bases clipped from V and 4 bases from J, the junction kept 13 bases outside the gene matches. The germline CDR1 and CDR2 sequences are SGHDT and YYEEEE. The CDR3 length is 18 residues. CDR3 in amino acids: CASSLTSGTFPGADTQYF. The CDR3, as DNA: TGTGCCAGCAGCTTAACTAGCGGGACCTTTCCTGGGGCAGATACGCAGTATTTT.

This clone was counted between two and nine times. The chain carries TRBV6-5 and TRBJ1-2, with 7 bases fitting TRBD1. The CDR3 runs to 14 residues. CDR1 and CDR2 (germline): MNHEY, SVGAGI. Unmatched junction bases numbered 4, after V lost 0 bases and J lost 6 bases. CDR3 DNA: TGTGCCAGCAGTTACTCGATGCAGGGGGATGGCTACACCTTC. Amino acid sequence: CASSYSMQGDGYTF.

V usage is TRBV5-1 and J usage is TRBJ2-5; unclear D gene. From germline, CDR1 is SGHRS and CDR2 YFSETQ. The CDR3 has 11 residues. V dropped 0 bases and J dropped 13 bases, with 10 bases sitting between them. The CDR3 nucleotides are TGCGCCAGCAGCTTGGTTGGCCCCTGGTACTTC. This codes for CASSLVGPWYF.

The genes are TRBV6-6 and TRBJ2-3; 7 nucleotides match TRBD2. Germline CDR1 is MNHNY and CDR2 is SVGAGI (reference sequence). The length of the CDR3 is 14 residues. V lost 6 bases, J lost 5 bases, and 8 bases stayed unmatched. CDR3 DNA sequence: TGTGCCAGCAGCCCCGGGACTAACGTAGATACGCAGTATTTT. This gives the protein CASSPGTNVDTQYF.

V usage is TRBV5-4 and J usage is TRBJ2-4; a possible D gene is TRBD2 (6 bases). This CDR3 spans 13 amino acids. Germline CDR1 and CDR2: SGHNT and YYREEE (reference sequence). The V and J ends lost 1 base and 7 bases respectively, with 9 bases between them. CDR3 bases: TGTGCCAGCAGCTTGCAGGGACTGAACATTCAGTACTTC. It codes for CASSLQGLNIQYF.

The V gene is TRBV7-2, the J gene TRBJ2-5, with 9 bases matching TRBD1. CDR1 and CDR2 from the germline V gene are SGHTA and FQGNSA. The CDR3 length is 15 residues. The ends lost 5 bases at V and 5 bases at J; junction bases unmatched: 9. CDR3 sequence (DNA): TGTGCCAGCAGCCCCCGGGACAGGGAGCGGGAGACCCAGTACTTC. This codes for CASSPRDRERETQYF.

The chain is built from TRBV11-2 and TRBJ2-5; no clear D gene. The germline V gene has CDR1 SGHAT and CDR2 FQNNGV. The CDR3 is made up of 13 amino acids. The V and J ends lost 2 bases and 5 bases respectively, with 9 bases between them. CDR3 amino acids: CASSLTYTETQYF. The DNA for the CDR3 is TGTGCCAGCAGCTTAACTTATACCGAGACCCAGTACTTC.

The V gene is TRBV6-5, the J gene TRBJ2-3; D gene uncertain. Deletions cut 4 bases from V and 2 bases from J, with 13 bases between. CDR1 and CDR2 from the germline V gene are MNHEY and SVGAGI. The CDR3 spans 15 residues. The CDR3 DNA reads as TGTGCCAGCAGTTCCGGGTCGACGTTCACAGATACGCAGTATTTT. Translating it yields CASSSGSTFTDTQYF.

The CDR3 region has the DNA TGCGCCAGCAGCCAGACAGGGGGCGAATACAATGAGCAGTTCTTC. The encoded protein is CASSQTGGEYNEQFF. This chain uses TRBV4-3 with TRBJ2-1; 10 nucleotides line up with TRBD1. V shed 3 bases and J 4 bases; nucleotides not matched to a gene: 3. The CDR3 consists of 15 residues. CDR1 and CDR2 from the germline V gene are LGHNA and YSLEER.

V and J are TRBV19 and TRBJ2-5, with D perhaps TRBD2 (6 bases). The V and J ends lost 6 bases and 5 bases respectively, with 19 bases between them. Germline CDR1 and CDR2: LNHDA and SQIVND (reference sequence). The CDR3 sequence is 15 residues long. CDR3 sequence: CASSTGRSGGETQYF. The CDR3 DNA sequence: TGTGCCAGTAGCACGGGACGGAGTGGAGGGGAGACCCAGTACTTC.

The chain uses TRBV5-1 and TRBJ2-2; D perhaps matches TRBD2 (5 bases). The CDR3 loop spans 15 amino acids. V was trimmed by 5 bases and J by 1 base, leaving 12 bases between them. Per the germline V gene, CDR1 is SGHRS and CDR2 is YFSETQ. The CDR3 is CASRRVEVNTGELFF. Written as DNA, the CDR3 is TGCGCCAGCAGGCGGGTAGAAGTGAACACCGGGGAGCTGTTTTTT.

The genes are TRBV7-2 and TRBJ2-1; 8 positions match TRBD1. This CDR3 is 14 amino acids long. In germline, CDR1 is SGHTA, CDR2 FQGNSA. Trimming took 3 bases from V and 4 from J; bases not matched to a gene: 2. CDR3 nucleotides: TGTGCCAGCAGCTTCCGGGACAGGTACAATGAGCAGTTCTTC. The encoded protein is CASSFRDRYNEQFF. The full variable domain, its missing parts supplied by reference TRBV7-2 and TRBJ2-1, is GAGVSQSPSNKVTEKGKDVELRCDPISGHTALYWYRQSLGQGLEFLIYFQGNSAPDKSGLPSDRFSAERTGGSVSTLTIQRTQQEDSAVYLCASSFRDRYNEQFFGPGTRLTVL.

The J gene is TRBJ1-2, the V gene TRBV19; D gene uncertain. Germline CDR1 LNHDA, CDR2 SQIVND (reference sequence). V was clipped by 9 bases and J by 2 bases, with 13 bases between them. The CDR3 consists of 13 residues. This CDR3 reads CASSGSINYGYTF. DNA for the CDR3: TGTGCCAGCAGTGGGTCTATAAACTATGGCTACACCTTC. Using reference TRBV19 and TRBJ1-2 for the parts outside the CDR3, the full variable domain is DGGITQSPKYLFRKEGQNVTLSCEQNLNHDAMYWYRQDPGQGLRLIYYSQIVNDFQKGDIAEGYSVSREKKESFPLTVTSAQKNPTAFYLCASSGSINYGYTFGSGTRLTVV.

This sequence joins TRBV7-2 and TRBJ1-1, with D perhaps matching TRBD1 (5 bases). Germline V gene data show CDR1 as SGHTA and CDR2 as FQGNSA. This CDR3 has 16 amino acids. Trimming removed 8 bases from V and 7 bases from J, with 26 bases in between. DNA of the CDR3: TGTGCCAGCCCGGATAGGGTGGAGGGAAGGGGAGTTGAAGCTTTCTTT. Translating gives CASPDRVEGRGVEAFF. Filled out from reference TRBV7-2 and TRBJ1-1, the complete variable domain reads GAGVSQSPSNKVTEKGKDVELRCDPISGHTALYWYRQSLGQGLEFLIYFQGNSAPDKSGLPSDRFSAERTGGSVSTLTIQRTQQEDSAVYLCASPDRVEGRGVEAFFGQGTRLTVV.

The CDR3 loop reads CASSQPTGLHEQYF. In nucleotides, the CDR3 is TGTGCCAGCAGCCAACCGACAGGGTTGCACGAGCAGTACTTC. The rearrangement joins TRBV7-2 to TRBJ2-7; TRBD1 matches 7 bases. V was pared by 5 bases and J by 5 bases, with 9 bases of the junction left unmatched. From germline, CDR1 is SGHTA and CDR2 FQGNSA. This CDR3 region has 14 residues.

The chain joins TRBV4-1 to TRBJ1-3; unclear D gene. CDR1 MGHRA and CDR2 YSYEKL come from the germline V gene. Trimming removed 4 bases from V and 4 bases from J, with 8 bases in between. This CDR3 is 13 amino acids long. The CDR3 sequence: CASSRFLGNTIYF. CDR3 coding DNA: TGCGCCAGCAGCCGGTTTCTAGGAAACACCATATATTTT.

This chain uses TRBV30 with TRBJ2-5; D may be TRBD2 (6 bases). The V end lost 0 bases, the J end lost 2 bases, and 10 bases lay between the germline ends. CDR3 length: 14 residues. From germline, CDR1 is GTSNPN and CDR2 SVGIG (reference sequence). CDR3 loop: CAWSVRGGQETQYF. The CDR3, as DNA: TGTGCCTGGAGTGTACGTGGGGGGCAAGAGACCCAGTACTTC.

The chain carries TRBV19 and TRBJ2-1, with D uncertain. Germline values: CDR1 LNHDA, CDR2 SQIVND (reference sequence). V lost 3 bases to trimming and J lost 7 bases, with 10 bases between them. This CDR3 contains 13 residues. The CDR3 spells CASSIMIGNEQFF. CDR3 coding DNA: TGTGCCAGTAGTATTATGATTGGGAATGAGCAGTTCTTC.

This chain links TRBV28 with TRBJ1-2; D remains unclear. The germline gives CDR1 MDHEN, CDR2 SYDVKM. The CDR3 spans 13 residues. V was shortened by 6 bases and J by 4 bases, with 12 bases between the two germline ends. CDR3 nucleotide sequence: TGTGCCAGCAGCTTCAGATTAATCTATGGCTACACCTTC. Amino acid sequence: CASSFRLIYGYTF.

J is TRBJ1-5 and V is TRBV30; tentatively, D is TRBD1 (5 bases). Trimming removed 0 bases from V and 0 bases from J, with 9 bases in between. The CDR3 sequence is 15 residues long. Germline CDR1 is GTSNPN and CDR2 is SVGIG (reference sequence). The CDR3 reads CAWSVQQGSNQPQHF. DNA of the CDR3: TGTGCCTGGAGTGTACAGCAGGGTAGCAATCAGCCCCAGCATTTT.

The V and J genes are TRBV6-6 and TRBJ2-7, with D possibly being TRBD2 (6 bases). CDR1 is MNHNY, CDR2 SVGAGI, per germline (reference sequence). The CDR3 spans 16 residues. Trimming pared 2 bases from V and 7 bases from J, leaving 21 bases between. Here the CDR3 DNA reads TGTGCCAGCAGTTACGTCCCCGGGACTCACTTTAGGGAGCAGTACTTC. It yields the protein CASSYVPGTHFREQYF.

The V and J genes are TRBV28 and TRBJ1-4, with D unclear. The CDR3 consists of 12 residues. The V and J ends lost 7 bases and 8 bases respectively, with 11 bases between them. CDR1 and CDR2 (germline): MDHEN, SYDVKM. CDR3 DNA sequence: TGTGCCAGCAACCTGGTTGGGGAAAAACTGTTTTTT. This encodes CASNLVGEKLFF.

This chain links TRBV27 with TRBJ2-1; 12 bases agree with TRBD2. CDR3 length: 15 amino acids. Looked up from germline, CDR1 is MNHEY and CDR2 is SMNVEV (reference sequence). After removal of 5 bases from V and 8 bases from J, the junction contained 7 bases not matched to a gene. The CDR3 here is CASSPGTSGYYEQFF. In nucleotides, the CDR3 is TGTGCCAGCAGTCCCGGGACTAGCGGGTATTATGAGCAGTTCTTC.

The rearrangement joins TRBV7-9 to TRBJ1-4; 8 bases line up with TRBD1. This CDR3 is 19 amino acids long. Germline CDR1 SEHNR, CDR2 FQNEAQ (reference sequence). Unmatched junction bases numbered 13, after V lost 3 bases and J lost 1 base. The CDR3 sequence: CASSFNPNTGGRTNEKLFF. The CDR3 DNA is TGTGCCAGCAGCTTTAATCCCAATACAGGGGGGCGAACTAATGAAAAACTGTTTTTT.

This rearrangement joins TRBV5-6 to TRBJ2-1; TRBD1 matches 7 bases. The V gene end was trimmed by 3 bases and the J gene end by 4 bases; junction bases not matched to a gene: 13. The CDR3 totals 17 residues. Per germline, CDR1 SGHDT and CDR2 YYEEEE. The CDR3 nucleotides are TGTGCCAGCAGCTCCGGAGTAGTTCCAGGGGGTTACAATGAGCAGTTCTTC. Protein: CASSSGVVPGGYNEQFF.

The chain's CDR3 is CASSKAPTGGLGIYEQYF. The CDR3 region has the DNA TGTGCCAGCAGCAAAGCCCCGACAGGGGGGCTTGGGATCTACGAGCAGTACTTC. The V gene is TRBV21-1, the J gene TRBJ2-7; the table's D gene call, TRBD1, was not cross checked with the DNA. TRBV21-1 is classified as a pseudogene. The CDR3 consists of 18 residues.

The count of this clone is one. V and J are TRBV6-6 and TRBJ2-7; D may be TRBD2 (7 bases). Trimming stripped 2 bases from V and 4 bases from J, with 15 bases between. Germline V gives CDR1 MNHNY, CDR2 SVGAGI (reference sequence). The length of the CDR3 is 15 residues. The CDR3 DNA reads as TGTGCCAGCAGTTACGTCCTGGCGGGGGCTTACGAGCAGTACTTC. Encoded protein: CASSYVLAGAYEQYF.

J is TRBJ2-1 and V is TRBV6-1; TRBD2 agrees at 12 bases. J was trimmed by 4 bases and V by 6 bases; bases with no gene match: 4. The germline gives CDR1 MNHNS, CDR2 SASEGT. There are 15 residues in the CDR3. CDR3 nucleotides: TGTGCCAGCAGATCGGGACTAGCGGGTTACAATGAGCAGTTCTTC. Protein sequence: CASRSGLAGYNEQFF.

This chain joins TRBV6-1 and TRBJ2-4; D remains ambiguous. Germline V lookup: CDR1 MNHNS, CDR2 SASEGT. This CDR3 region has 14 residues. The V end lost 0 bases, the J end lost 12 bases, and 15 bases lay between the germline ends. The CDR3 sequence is CASSEAVSVVGQYF. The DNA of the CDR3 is TGTGCCAGCAGTGAAGCGGTCAGCGTAGTAGGTCAGTACTTC.